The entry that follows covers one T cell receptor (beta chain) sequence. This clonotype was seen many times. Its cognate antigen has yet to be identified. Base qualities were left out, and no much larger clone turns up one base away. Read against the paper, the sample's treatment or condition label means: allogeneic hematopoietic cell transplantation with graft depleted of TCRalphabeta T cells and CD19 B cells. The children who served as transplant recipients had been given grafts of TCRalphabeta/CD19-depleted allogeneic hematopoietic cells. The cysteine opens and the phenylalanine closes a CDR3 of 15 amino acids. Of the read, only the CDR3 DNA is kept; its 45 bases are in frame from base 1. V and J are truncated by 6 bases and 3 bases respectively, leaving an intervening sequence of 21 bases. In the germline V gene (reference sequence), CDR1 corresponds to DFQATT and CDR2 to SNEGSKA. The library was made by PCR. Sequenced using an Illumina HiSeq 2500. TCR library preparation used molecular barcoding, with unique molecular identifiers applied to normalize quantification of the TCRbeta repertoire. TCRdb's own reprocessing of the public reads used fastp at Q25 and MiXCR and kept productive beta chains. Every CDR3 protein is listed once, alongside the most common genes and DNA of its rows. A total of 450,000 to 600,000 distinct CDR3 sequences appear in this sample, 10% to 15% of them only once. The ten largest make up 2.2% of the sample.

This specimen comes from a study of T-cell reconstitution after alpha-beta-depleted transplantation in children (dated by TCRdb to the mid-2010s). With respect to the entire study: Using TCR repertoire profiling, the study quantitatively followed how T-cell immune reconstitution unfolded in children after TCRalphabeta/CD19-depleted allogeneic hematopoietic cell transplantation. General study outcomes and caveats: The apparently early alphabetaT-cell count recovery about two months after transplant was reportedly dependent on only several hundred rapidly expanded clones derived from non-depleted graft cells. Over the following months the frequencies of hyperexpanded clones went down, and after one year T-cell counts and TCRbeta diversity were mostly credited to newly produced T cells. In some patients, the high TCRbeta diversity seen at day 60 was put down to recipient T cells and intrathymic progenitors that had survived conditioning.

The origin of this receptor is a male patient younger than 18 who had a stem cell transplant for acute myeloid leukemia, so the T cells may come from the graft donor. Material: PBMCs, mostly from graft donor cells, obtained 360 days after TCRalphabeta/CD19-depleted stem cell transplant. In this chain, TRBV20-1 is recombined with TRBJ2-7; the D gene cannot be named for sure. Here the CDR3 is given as CSAPDGRIEVYEQYF. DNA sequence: TGCAGTGCACCGGATGGCCGGATCGAGGTCTACGAGCAGTACTTC.